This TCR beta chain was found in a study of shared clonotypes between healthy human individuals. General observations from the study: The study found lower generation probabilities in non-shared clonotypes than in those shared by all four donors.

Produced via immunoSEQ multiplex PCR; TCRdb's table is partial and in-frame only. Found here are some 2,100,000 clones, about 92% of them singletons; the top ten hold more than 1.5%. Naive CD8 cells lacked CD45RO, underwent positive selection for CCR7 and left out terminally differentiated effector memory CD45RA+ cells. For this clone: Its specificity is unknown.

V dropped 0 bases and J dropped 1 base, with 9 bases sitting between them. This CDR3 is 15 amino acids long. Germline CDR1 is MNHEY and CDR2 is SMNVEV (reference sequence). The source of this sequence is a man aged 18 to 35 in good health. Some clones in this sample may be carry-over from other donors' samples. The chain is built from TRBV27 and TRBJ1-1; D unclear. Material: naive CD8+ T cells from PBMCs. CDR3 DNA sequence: TGTGCCAGCAGTTTATCCGCAGGTTGGAACACTGAAGCTTTCTTT. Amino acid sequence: CASSLSAGWNTEAFF.